Each of the 3 T cell receptor beta chains below was sequenced from the same sample in a study of T cells expressing NK-cell markers. TCRdb re-called the 5' RACE reads and gives one entry per CDR3 protein, without DNA. This sample's clone table lists 500,000 to 600,000 distinct CDR3 sequences. Material: blood T cells: a sorted CD56 or NKG2C T cell subset, CD4+ or CD8+ T cells, or bulk PBMC T cells (not recorded which). Receptors were obtained from a man aged 18 to 35 in good health.

The chain has TRBV11-2 and TRBJ2-5; with no DNA, the TCRdb D assignment of TRBD2 cannot be verified. This CDR3 has 14 residues. CDR1 is SGHAT and CDR2 is FQNNGV in the germline V gene. This CDR3 is CASNDLAGQETQYF.

CDR3: CASSPTGTDTQYF. The V call is TRBV7-9, the J call TRBJ2-3; TCRdb picks TRBD1, but there is no DNA to check that call. This CDR3 spans 13 amino acids. CDR1 is SEHNR, CDR2 FQNEAQ, per germline (reference sequence).

The V gene is TRBV29-1, the J gene TRBJ2-6; checking the TCRdb D call of TRBD1 is not possible without DNA. The CDR3 runs to 16 residues. Germline CDR1 is SQVTM and CDR2 is ANQGSEA. The CDR3: CSVEDLRGTGANVLTF.